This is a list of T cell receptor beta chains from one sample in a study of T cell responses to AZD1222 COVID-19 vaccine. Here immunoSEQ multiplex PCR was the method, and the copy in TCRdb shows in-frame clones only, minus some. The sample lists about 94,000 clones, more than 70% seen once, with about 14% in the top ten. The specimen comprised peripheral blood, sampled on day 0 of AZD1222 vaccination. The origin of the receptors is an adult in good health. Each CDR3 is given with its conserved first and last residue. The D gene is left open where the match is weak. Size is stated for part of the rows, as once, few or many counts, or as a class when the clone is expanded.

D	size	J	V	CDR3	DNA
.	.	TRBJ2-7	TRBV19	CASSSKAGYEQYF	TGTGCCAGTAGTTCTAAGGCCGGATACGAGCAGTACTTC
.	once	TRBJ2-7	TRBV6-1	CASSELGQYYEQYF	TGTGCCAGCAGTGAACTCGGACAGTACTACGAGCAGTACTTC
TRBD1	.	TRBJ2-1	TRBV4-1	CASSQDRLYNEQFF	TGCGCCAGCAGCCAGGACAGGCTCTACAATGAGCAGTTCTTC
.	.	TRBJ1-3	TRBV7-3	CASSPSGTGNTIYF	TGTGCCAGCAGCCCCTCGGGAACTGGAAACACCATATATTTT
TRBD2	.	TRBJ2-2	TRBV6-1	CASSDTGLAANTGELFF	TGTGCCAGCAGTGACACGGGACTAGCGGCGAACACCGGGGAGCTGTTTTTT
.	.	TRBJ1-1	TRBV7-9	CASSLGKNTEAFF	TGTGCCAGCAGCTTAGGAAAGAACACTGAAGCTTTCTTT
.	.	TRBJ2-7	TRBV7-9	CASSLSTGEQYF	TGTGCCAGCAGCTTGTCGACAGGCGAGCAGTACTTC
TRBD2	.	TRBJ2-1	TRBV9	CASSVGLLAGNEQFF	TGTGCCAGCAGCGTCGGGCTATTAGCGGGCAATGAGCAGTTCTTC
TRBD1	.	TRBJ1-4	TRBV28	CAIYDRDSLNEKLFF	TGTGCCATCTACGATCGGGACAGTCTTAATGAAAAACTGTTTTTT
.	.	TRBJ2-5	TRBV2	CASHVRSQETQYF	TGTGCCAGCCACGTTAGGAGTCAAGAGACCCAGTACTTC
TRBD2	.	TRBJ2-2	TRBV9	CASSLPGGSTGELFF	TGTGCCAGCAGCCTCCCGGGGGGGAGCACCGGGGAGCTGTTTTTT
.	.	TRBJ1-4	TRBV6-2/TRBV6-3	CASSLEGPTSTNEKLFF	TGTGCCAGCAGTTTAGAAGGTCCTACTTCAACTAATGAAAAACTGTTTTTT
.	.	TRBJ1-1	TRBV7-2	CASSLGSSTEAFF	TGTGCCAGCAGCCTCGGGAGTAGCACTGAAGCTTTCTTT
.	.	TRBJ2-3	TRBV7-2	CASTLTVSTDTQYF	TGTGCCAGCACCCTAACAGTTAGCACAGATACGCAGTATTTT
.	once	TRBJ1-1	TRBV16	CASSKGNTEAFF	TGTGCCAGCAGCAAGGGGAACACTGAAGCTTTCTTT
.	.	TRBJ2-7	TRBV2	CASSSYRTYEQYF	TGTGCCAGCAGTAGTTATCGGACCTACGAGCAGTACTTC
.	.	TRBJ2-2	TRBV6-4	CASSERQGRNTGELFF	TGTGCCAGCAGCGAACGGCAGGGAAGGAACACCGGGGAGCTGTTTTTT
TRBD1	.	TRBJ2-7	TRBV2	CASLDRATGEQYF	TGTGCCAGCCTCGACAGGGCTACAGGGGAGCAGTACTTC
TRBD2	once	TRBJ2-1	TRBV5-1	CASSPGLAGVTSYNEQFF	TGCGCCAGCAGCCCGGGACTAGCGGGGGTTACCTCCTACAATGAGCAGTTCTTC
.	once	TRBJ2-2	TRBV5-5	CASSTRGSLTGELFF	TGTGCCAGCAGCACGAGGGGGTCCTTGACCGGGGAGCTGTTTTTT
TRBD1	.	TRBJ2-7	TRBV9	CASSVGPGQGNIEQYF	TGTGCCAGCAGCGTAGGCCCGGGACAGGGGAACATCGAGCAGTACTTC
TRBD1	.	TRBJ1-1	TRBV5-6	CASSPGTGRNTEAFF	TGTGCCAGCAGTCCTGGGACAGGGAGGAACACTGAAGCTTTCTTT
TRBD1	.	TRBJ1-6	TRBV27	CASSLWTGGDSPLHF	TGTGCCAGCAGTTTGTGGACAGGGGGGGATTCACCCCTCCACTTT
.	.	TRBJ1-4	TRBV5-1	CASSLAPEKLFF	TGCGCCAGCAGCTTAGCGCCTGAAAAACTGTTTTTT
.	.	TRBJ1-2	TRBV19	CASSIDLAQRGYTF	TGTGCCAGTAGTATAGATTTGGCACAGCGTGGCTACACCTTC
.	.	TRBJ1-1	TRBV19	CASSKIPSVMNTEAFF	TGTGCCAGTAGTAAGATCCCATCGGTAATGAACACTGAAGCTTTCTTT
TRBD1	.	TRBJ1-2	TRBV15	CATSRGTGQGNSYGYTF	TGTGCCACCAGCAGGGGAACAGGACAGGGTAATAGCTATGGCTACACCTTC
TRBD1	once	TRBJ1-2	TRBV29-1	CSVDLTGTNYGYTF	TGCAGCGTCGACCTGACAGGGACCAACTATGGCTACACCTTC
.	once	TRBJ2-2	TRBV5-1	CASSLLGRRPDTGELFF	TGCGCCAGCAGCTTGTTAGGCAGGAGACCCGACACCGGGGAGCTGTTTTTT
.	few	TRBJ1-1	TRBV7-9	CASSLASNGAFF	TGTGCCAGCAGCTTAGCAAGCAACGGAGCTTTCTTT
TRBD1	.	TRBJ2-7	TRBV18	CASSRGQGASEQYF	TGTGCCAGCTCAAGAGGACAGGGGGCAAGCGAGCAGTACTTC
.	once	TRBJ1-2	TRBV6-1	CASSEFGGSGYTF	TGTGCCAGCAGTGAATTTGGGGGTAGTGGCTACACCTTC
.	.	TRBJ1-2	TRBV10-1	CASSIHFGGYTF	TGCGCCAGCAGTATCCACTTTGGTGGCTACACCTTC
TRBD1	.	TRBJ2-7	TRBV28	CASSYPGQGANEQYF	TGTGCCAGCAGTTACCCGGGACAGGGGGCCAACGAGCAGTACTTC
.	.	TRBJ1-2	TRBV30	CAWSVGTAGRTF	TGTGCCTGGAGTGTAGGTACAGCCGGCCGCACCTTC
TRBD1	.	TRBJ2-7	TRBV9	CASSKLGQGSYEQYF	TGTGCCAGCAGCAAGCTGGGACAGGGATCCTACGAGCAGTACTTC
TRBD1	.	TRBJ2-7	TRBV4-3	CARDEGDRAHTYEQYF	TGCGCCAGGGACGAGGGGGACAGGGCGCACACCTACGAGCAGTACTTC
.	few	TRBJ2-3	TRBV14	CASSLEGLTQYF	TGTGCCAGCAGCCTGGAGGGGCTTACGCAGTATTTT